This note documents a single T cell receptor beta chain sequence. This specimen belongs to a study of blood T cell repertoires in COVID-19. Study at large: PBMCs, B-cell-depleted T cells, or T cells provided the cDNA or gDNA that made up the material.

Original analysis: Nucleated cell counts were estimated from reference gene primer amplification. TCRdb keeps only in-frame clones here, not all; method: immunoSEQ multiplex PCR. V and J calls and clone size are copied from that table; D and trimming were computed from the DNA. The sample carries some 220,000 clones, 80% to 90% recorded once. Germline CDR1 is MDHEN and CDR2 is SYDVKM. The CDR3 is made up of 17 amino acids. V lost 4 bases and J lost 0; bases outside the gene matches: 9. The chain is built from TRBV28 and TRBJ1-5, with TRBD1 matching over 7 bases. Sample: peripheral blood. The TCR comes from a man aged 50-60 years with active or convalescent COVID-19. The CDR3 sequence is CASSYRGGSYSNQPQHF. The DNA for the CDR3 is TGTGCCAGCAGTTACAGGGGCGGATCATATAGCAATCAGCCCCAGCATTTT.